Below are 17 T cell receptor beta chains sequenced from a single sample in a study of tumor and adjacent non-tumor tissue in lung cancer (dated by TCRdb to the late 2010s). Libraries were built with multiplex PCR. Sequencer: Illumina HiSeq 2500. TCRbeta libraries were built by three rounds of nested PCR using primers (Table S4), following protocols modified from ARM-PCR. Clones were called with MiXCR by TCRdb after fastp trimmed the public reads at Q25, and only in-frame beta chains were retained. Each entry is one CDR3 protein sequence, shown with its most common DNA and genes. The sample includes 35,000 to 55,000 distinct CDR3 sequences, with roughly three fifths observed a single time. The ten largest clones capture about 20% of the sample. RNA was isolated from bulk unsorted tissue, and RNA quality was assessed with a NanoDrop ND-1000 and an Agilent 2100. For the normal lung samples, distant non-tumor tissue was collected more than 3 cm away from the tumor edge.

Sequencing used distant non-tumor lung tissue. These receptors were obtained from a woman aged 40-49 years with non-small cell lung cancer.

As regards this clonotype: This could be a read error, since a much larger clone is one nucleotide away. CDR3 protein: CASSLEGPYVQYF. As DNA, the CDR3 is TGTGCCAGCAGTTTGGAGGGGCCCTACGTGCAGTACTTC. The chain is built from TRBV28 and TRBJ2-7; TRBD2 might be the D (6 bases). The V gene's germline CDR1 is MDHEN and CDR2 SYDVKM. CDR3 length equals 13 residues.

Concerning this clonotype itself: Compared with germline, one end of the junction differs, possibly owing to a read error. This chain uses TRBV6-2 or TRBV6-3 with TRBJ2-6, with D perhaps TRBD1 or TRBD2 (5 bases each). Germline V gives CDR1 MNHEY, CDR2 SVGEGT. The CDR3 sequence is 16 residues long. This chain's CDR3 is CASSRGFSSEANILTF. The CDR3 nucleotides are TGTGCCAGCAGCCGGGGCTTTAGCTCTGAGGCCAACATCCTGACTTTC.

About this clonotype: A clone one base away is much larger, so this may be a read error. The CDR3 coding sequence is TGTGCCAGCAGTGAAGGTCGGTGCTACGAGCAGTACTTC. This codes for CASSEGRCYEQYF. This sequence joins TRBV6-1 and TRBJ2-7; no definite D call. The CDR3 runs 13 residues. Germline loops: CDR1 MNHNS, CDR2 SASEGT. V lost 1 base and J 3 bases, leaving 7 bases between the germline ends.

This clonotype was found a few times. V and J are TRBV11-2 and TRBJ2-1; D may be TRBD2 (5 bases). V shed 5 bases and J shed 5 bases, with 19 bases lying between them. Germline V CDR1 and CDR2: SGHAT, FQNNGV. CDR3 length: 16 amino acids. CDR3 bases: TGTGCCAGCAGCGCAAGGATGTGTGGAGGTAACAATGAGCAGTTCTTC. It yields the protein CASSARMCGGNNEQFF.

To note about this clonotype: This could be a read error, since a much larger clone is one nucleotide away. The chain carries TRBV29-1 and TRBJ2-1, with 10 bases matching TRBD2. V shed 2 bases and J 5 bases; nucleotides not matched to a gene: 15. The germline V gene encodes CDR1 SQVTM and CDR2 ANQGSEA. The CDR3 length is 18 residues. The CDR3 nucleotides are TGCAGCGTTGAACTAGCGGGAGTAGGGGTATGGTCCCACAATGAGCAGTTCTTC. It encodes CSVELAGVGVWSHNEQFF.

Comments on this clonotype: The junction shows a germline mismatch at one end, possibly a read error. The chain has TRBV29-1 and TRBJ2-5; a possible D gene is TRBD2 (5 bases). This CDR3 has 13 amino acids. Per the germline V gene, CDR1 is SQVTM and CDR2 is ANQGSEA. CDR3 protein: CNVGGMGMETQYF. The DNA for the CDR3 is TGCAACGTTGGAGGCATGGGCATGGAGACCCAGTACTTC.

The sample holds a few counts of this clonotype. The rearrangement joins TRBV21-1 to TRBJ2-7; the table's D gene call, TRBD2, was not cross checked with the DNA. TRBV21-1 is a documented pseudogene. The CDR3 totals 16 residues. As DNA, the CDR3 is TGTGCCAGCAGCAAAGTTGAGGGACTAGATGAGGGTGTTTACTACTTC. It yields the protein CASSKVEGLDEGVYYF.

CDR3 protein: CSVQTGHPDEKLFF. The CDR3 coding sequence is TGCAGTGTACAAACAGGACATCCGGATGAAAAACTGTTTTTT. This chain connects TRBV29-1 to TRBJ1-4; D possibly corresponds to TRBD1 (5 bases). The CDR3 spans 14 residues. Germline CDR1 is SQVTM and CDR2 is ANQGSEA.

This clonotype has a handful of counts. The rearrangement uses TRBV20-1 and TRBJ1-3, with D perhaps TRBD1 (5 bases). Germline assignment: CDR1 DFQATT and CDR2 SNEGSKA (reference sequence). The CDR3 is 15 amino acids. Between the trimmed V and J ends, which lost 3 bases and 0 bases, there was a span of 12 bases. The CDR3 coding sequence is TGCAGTGCTAGGCAGGGTCTTTTCTCTGGAAACACCATATATTTT. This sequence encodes CSARQGLFSGNTIYF.

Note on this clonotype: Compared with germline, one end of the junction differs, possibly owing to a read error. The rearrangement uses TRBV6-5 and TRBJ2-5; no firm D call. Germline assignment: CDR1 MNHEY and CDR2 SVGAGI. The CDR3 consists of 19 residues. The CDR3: CASSYSSVLGGSRRETHYF. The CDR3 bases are TGTGCCAGCAGTTACTCGAGTGTGTTGGGCGGCAGCCGGAGAGAGACCCACTACTTC.

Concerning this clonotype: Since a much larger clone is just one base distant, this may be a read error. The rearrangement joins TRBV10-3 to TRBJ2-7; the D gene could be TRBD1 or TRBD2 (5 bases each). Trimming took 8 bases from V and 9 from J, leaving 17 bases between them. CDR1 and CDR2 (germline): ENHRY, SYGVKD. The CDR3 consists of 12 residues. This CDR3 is CAIGGVSDGQYF. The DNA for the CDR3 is TGTGCCATCGGGGGAGTCTCAGACGGGCAGTACTTC.

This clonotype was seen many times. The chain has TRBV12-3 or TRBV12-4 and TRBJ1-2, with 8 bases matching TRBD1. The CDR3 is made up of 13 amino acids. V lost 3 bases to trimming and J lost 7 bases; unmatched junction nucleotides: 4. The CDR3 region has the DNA TGTGCCAGCAGTTTTGCAGGGGGCCGTGGCTACACCTTC. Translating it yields CASSFAGGRGYTF.

For the CDR3, the DNA is TGTGCCAGGGAGGAAGGGACAGGGGTCGGGGGGACTGAAGCTTTCTTT. Its protein is CAREEGTGVGGTEAFF. The chain uses TRBV2 and TRBJ1-1, with 10 positions matching TRBD1. CDR1 and CDR2 (germline): SNHLY, FYNNEI. The junction had 15 bases not matched to a gene; V was cut back by 9 bases and J by 5 bases. This CDR3 has 16 amino acids.

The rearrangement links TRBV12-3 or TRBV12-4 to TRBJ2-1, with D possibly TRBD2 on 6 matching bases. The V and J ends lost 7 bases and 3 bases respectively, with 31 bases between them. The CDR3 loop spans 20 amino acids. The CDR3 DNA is TGTGCCAGCACCGACCCCGACGGGGAGCGGGCAAAGGTAGTCTACAATGAGCAGTTCTTC. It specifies CASTDPDGERAKVVYNEQFF.

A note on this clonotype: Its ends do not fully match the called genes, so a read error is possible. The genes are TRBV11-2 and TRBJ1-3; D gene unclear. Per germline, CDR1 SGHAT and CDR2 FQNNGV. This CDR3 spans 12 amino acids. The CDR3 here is CASNLELNTIYF. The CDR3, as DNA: TGTGCCAGCAACTTAGAATTGAACACCATATATTTT.

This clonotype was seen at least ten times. CDR3 nucleotides: TGTGCCAGCAGTCTGTTGAGGGACTATGGCTACACCTTC. Its translation: CASSLLRDYGYTF. The chain is built from TRBV28 and TRBJ1-2; unclear D gene. Looked up from germline, CDR1 is MDHEN and CDR2 is SYDVKM. Trimming shortened V by 5 bases and J by 3 bases, and 10 bases separated the two germline ends. This CDR3 spans 13 amino acids.

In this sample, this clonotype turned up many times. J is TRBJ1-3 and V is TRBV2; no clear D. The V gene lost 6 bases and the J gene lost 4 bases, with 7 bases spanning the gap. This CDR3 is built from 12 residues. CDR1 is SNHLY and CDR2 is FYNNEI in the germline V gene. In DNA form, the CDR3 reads TGTGCCAGCAGCGAAAACGGAAACACCATATATTTT. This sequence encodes CASSENGNTIYF.